Sequencing of this T cell receptor (beta chain) was carried out in a study of yellow fever vaccine responses in identical twins. TCRdb called the RT-PCR reads again in MiXCR, with one record for every CDR3 protein. The sample holds about 23,000 distinct CDR3 sequences; over 75% are singletons and the top ten take about 4.8%. From germline, CDR1 is SGDLS and CDR2 YYNGEE. This CDR3 is 15 amino acids long. Trimming took 0 bases from V and 8 from J, leaving 15 bases between them. The study, taken as a whole, reports: After vaccination, twins' T cell response reportedly seemed partly convergent, partly personalized.

Details on this clonotype: Its antigen is still unknown.

Specimen: T cells from blood (PBMCs), unsorted or a sorted subset (not recorded which), collected before or after yellow fever vaccination (not recorded which). The receptor was isolated from a woman under 30 who received the yellow fever vaccine. The chain couples TRBV9 to TRBJ2-1, with D possibly matching TRBD1 (6 bases). The CDR3 here is CASSVEGVGGDEQFF. CDR3 nucleotides: TGTGCCAGCAGCGTAGAGGGGGTTGGGGGCGATGAGCAGTTCTTC.